The present T cell receptor (beta chain) was sequenced within a study of shared clonotypes between healthy human individuals (TCRdb year 2020). For the study in its entirety: A couple of women and a few men aged 18 to 49 years were included in the cohort. To estimate repertoire size and how much clonotypes are shared between individuals, the study performed deep sequencing of blood TCR repertoires from roughly five healthy adults. For each donor, three plates each were used for CD4 naive and CD4 memory, two plates were used for CD8 naive, and one plate was used for CD8 memory. Between about 0.8 and 8.9 billion PBMCs per donor were obtained by leukapheresis. Libraries were prepared and TCR repertoires were sequenced by different laboratories using diverse techniques, in order to increase sequencing depth and limit assay-specific biases.

The paper as a whole reports these results and caveats: Pairwise subsampling led to the expectation that sequencing depth would affect the degree of clonotype sharing among donors. Compared with non-shared clonotypes, clonotypes shared by all four sorted-subset donors had higher generation probabilities. Because the study included a small number of donors, the genetic and exposure-history diversity represented was limited. Approximately 4.8% of naive CD4, around 3.6% of naive CD8, around 2.3% of memory CD4, and around 0.4% of memory CD8 clonotypes were shared across several donors. Sampling was restricted to blood, and TCR repertoires in tissues likely differ from the TCR repertoires found in blood. Rarefaction of sorted-subset datasets indicated incomplete sequencing despite the large sequencing depth. Estimated clonotype richness was generally larger for naive than for memory subsets.

Using the deep immunoSEQ assay, TCR CDR3 regions were amplified from genomic DNA by multiplex PCR. Genomic DNA extracted from each cell subset was distributed evenly over all wells of several immunoSEQ 96-well plates, and each plate served as one replicate. For sorted subsets, each replicate PCR was loaded with 200 ng genomic DNA, equivalent to 25,000 to 35,000 T cell genomes. Purified libraries were measured with a Qubit 3.0 fluorometer, size-checked on a Bioanalyzer 2100, and measured again with the KAPA Library Quantification kit. Every immunoSEQ 96-well plate was sequenced on a dedicated single-read 150-cycle Illumina NextSeq 550 flow cell. In the authors' own workflow: The immunoSEQ output contained only junctional sequences without quality scores, so filtering could not match that applied to full-length reads. To assign V/J genes and CDR3, sequences were annotated against IMGT germline references using PyIR, a Python wrapper for IgBLAST v1.9. Reads with weak V/J assignments (E-value above 1e-6), missing CDR3, stop codons, out-of-frame junctions, or ambiguous translated residues were removed. V3J clonotypes were defined by identical inferred V gene, J gene, and CDR3 amino acid sequence. Percentage overlap between repertoires was calculated by dividing the number of shared unique clonotypes by the size of the smaller repertoire. Repertoire richness was assessed with RTK rarefaction, the Chao1 estimator, and Recon v2.1 estimates of unobserved clonotypes. For all TCRbeta clonotypes obtained by the gDNA method from four donors, generation probabilities were computed with OLGA. The source is immuneACCESS, and TCRdb retained only in-frame sequences with V and J called. Part of the clones is not carried over; for the studies checked, unresolved V genes explain less than half of this, and the remainder is unexplained. The DNA was the basis for D and trimming; V, J and clone size are from that table. The sample yields roughly 1 million clones; 70% to 80% were counted once. The leading ten clones occupy under 0.65% of the sample.

The V end gives up 4 bases and the J end 4 bases, leaving 9 bases in the junction not matched to a gene. The germline V gene sets CDR1 to SGHRS and CDR2 to YFSETQ. Including the terminal cysteine and phenylalanine, the CDR3 comprises 16 residues. The CDR3 DNA has 48 bases and is translated from base 1. Donors were healthy HIV-negative adults with no recently reported acute infections or vaccinations. All donors were Caucasian adults living in Nashville, Tennessee, USA. CD4+ T cells were enriched by magnetic negative selection; naive cells were then positively selected on CD45RA, and the negative fraction formed the memory subset. Blood was obtained by leukapheresis, after which PBMCs were separated by Ficoll-Histopaque density gradient centrifugation and cryopreserved in liquid nitrogen vapor phase. Analytical flow cytometry was used to check the purity and quantity of each magnetically sorted T cell population. Genomic DNA was isolated from each sorted fraction and quantified by UV absorbance on a Nanodrop 2000c.

To note about this clone: What this receptor recognizes is not known. There are no base qualities to consult, and no much larger clone falls within one base.

The sequence joins TRBV5-1 to TRBJ2-1; the central 9 bases match TRBD1. The sequencing input was memory CD4+ T cells from PBMCs. The sample's cell subset or site label is to be understood as: CD45RA-negative fraction. This clonotype originated in a man aged 18 to 30 in good health. Some clones in this sample may be carry-over from other donors' samples. The DNA reads as follows: TGCGCCAGCAGCCAAGGGACAGGGTCTAGGTACAATGAGCAGTTCTTC. It encodes CASSQGTGSRYNEQFF.